This T cell receptor (beta chain) was sequenced in a study of blood T cell repertoires in COVID-19. Study details: PBMCs, B-cell-depleted T cells, or T cells provided the cDNA or gDNA that made up the material.

CDR1 MGHDK and CDR2 SYGVNS come from the germline V gene. V lost 1 base to trimming and J lost 0 bases, with 9 bases between them. The CDR3 is made up of 16 amino acids. Authors' analysis steps: Nucleated cell counts were estimated from reference gene primer amplification. Profiled with immunoSEQ multiplex PCR; TCRdb holds only in-frame clones, not every one. D and trimming come from the DNA, and the V and J calls and clone size come from that table. The sample has tens of thousands of clones; roughly 78% are singletons. Sequences were obtained from peripheral blood. This receptor was identified in a man aged 55 to 70 with active or convalescent COVID-19. This chain connects TRBV25-1 to TRBJ2-2; tentative D call: TRBD2 (5 bases). This CDR3 is CASSESAGANTGELFF. The CDR3 nucleotides are TGTGCCAGCAGTGAATCGGCGGGCGCGAACACCGGGGAGCTGTTTTTT.